Following are 2 T cell receptor beta chains from one sample sequenced in a study of T-cell reconstitution after alpha-beta-depleted transplantation in children. Unique molecular identifiers featured in how the TCRbeta library was prepared. MiXCR was run by TCRdb on the PCR reads, yielding one entry per CDR3 protein. The sample contains 550,000 to 800,000 distinct CDR3 sequences, roughly 13% of which appear only once. The source was PBMCs, collected before TCRalphabeta/CD19-depleted stem cell transplant. The receptors shown here come from a girl aged 2 to 9 with congenital amegakaryocytic thrombocytopenia, due to receive a stem cell transplant.

The sample holds a few counts of this clonotype. The chain uses TRBV28 and TRBJ2-7, with D unresolved. Trimming cost V 6 bases and J 2 bases, with 23 bases left between them. Germline loops: CDR1 MDHEN, CDR2 SYDVKM. This CDR3 spans 17 amino acids. The chain's CDR3 is CASRYSSDGWRPYEQYF. CDR3 sequence (DNA): TGTGCCAGCAGGTACTCTTCGGACGGGTGGCGCCCCTACGAGCAGTACTTC. The full variable domain, its missing parts supplied by reference TRBV28 and TRBJ2-7, is DVKVTQSSRYLVKRTGEKVFLECVQDMDHENMFWYRQDPGLGLRLIYFSYDVKMKEKGDIPEGYSVSREKKERFSLILESASTNQTSMYLCASRYSSDGWRPYEQYFGPGTRLTVT.

This clonotype has ten or more counts. The genes are TRBV10-3 and TRBJ2-7; 7 nucleotides agree with TRBD1. CDR1 and CDR2 (germline): ENHRY, SYGVKD. CDR3 length: 15 residues. Unmatched junction bases numbered 6, after V lost 3 bases and J lost 1 base. The CDR3 is CAISENPGGSYEQYF. CDR3 DNA sequence: TGTGCCATCAGTGAAAATCCAGGGGGTTCCTACGAGCAGTACTTC.